A single TCR beta chain is shown here with its context. The CDR3 has 16 amino acids. The germline V gene encodes CDR1 LNHNV and CDR2 YYDKDF (reference sequence). Trimming removed 1 base from V and 3 bases from J; junction bases left unmatched: 5. Data came from immunoSEQ multiplex PCR; TCRdb stores just in-frame clones and leaves some out. The table has about 120,000 clones, 82% seen once. The data originate from a study of blood T cell repertoires in COVID-19. This chain links TRBV15 with TRBJ2-2, with 7 bases identical to TRBD2. This clonotype was obtained from a woman in her seventies with acute or convalescent COVID-19. Material for sequencing was peripheral blood. The CDR3 nucleotides are TGTGCCACCAGCAGAGGCCGAGGGAGGGACACCGGGGAGCTGTTTTTT. Translating gives CATSRGRGRDTGELFF.